The sequence of this T cell receptor (beta chain) was determined in a study of T cells in localized non-small cell lung cancer. V was clipped by 3 bases and J by 1 base, with 10 bases between them. Germline V gene sequence: CDR1 SGHTA, CDR2 FQGNSA. The CDR3 extends over 15 amino acids. Clones were read by immunoSEQ multiplex PCR, and TCRdb kept only the in-frame ones, dropping some. The repertoire holds about 24,000 clones, with roughly 87% as singletons. On this clone itself: Its antigen is currently unknown.

Study findings and constraints: Uninvolved nearby lung showed the greatest T cell clonality, exceeding that found in tumor.

The TCR was taken from a male donor older than 55 with stage I squamous cell lung carcinoma. Sequenced material: peripheral blood, taken before any cancer treatment. This chain links TRBV7-2 with TRBJ1-3; D gene unclear. The CDR3 DNA reads TGTGCCAGCAGCTTCAGCCCCGATTCTGGAAACACCATATATTTT. Amino acid sequence: CASSFSPDSGNTIYF. The variable domain in full, with the rest retrieved from reference TRBV7-2 and TRBJ1-3, is GAGVSQSPSNKVTEKGKDVELRCDPISGHTALYWYRQSLGQGLEFLIYFQGNSAPDKSGLPSDRFSAERTGGSVSTLTIQRTQQEDSAVYLCASSFSPDSGNTIYFGEGSWLTVV.